Following are 10 T cell receptor beta chains from one sample sequenced in a study of Ad26.COV2.S vaccination and SARS-CoV-2 variants. Assay used: immunoSEQ multiplex PCR; TCRdb lists only in-frame clones, some missing. The data contain 440,000 or so clones, about 90% of them singletons. The sample's treatment: some 20 received Ad26.COV2.S at low or high dose, single or two shots; 5 received placebo; per-sample allocation not given. Specimens were obtained on day 63 following the first vaccine or placebo injection. The source material was peripheral blood, sampled in a trial of Ad26.COV2.S vaccine versus placebo. These TCRs come from a person between 18 and 59 years old who received the Ad26.COV2.S COVID-19 vaccine or a placebo.

This rearrangement joins TRBV19 to TRBJ2-7; 7 bases fit TRBD2. The CDR3 runs 14 residues. Trimming removed 5 bases from V and 7 bases from J; junction bases left unmatched: 11. Germline CDR1 LNHDA, CDR2 SQIVND (reference sequence). The CDR3 nucleotides read TGTGCCAGTAGTCCTGGACTAGGGGCTTGGGAGCAGTACTTC. Its translation: CASSPGLGAWEQYF.

The table lists this clone with a few counts. The chain employs TRBV6-2 or TRBV6-3 and TRBJ2-2; D not resolved. This CDR3 has 16 residues. Germline V gene lookup returns CDR1 MNHEY and CDR2 SVGEGT. The V gene lost 2 bases and the J gene lost 1 base, with 11 bases spanning the gap. The CDR3 DNA is TGTGCCAGCAGTTACCCCCCGGTCAGGAACACCGGGGAGCTGTTTTTT. It yields the protein CASSYPPVRNTGELFF.

The genes are TRBV7-8 and TRBJ1-2; 11 bases are shared with TRBD1. The CDR3 is made up of 14 amino acids. Germline V CDR1 and CDR2: SGHVS, FQNEAQ. J was trimmed by 8 bases and V by 5 bases; bases with no gene match: 7. In DNA form, the CDR3 reads TGTGCCAGCAGCCCCAGGACAGGGGGCAGGGGCTACACCTTC. It yields the protein CASSPRTGGRGYTF. Based on the CDR3 plus reference TRBV7-8 and TRBJ1-2, the full variable domain is GAGVSQSPRYKVAKRGQDVALRCDPISGHVSLFWYQQALGQGPEFLTYFQNEAQLDKSGLPSDRFFAERPEGSVSTLKIQRTQQEDSAVYLCASSPRTGGRGYTFGSGTRLTVV.

The V and J genes are TRBV10-1 and TRBJ1-6; TRBD1 agrees at 11 bases. The V gene end was trimmed by 7 bases and the J gene end by 9 bases; junction bases not matched to a gene: 11. This CDR3 region has 16 residues. The germline gives CDR1 WNHNN, CDR2 SYGVQD (reference sequence). CDR3 nucleotide sequence: TGCGCCAGCACCGTCTACGTGGGACAGGGGGGTTCACCCCTCCACTTT. Translating gives CASTVYVGQGGSPLHF.

The genes are TRBV5-5 and TRBJ1-2, with a weak D call TRBD1 (5 bases). The germline V gene has CDR1 SGHKS and CDR2 YYEKEE (reference sequence). There are 13 residues in the CDR3. Between the trimmed V and J ends, which lost 4 bases and 2 bases, there was a span of 9 bases. The CDR3 nucleotides read TGTGCCAGCAGCCTGGAGGGGAACTATGGCTACACCTTC. Translating gives CASSLEGNYGYTF.

V and J are TRBV28 and TRBJ2-1; 9 nucleotides agree with TRBD2. V shed 6 bases, J shed 6 bases, and the junction held 6 bases outside the gene matches. Germline CDR1 is MDHEN and CDR2 is SYDVKM. The CDR3 is 14 amino acids. DNA of the CDR3: TGTGCCAGCAGGCCGGGACTAGCCTTCAATGAGCAGTTCTTC. Translating it yields CASRPGLAFNEQFF.

The genes are TRBV15 and TRBJ2-7; the match to TRBD1 covers 12 bases. V trimming: 1 base; J trimming: 5 bases; junction bases outside the gene matches: 3. CDR1 and CDR2 (germline): LNHNV, YYDKDF (reference sequence). The CDR3 covers 15 residues. CDR3 loop: CATSRAGTGGNEQYF. The CDR3 DNA is TGTGCCACCAGCAGAGCCGGGACAGGGGGCAACGAGCAGTACTTC.

The V gene is TRBV27, the J gene TRBJ2-7; unclear D gene. Between the trimmed V and J ends, which lost 0 bases and 0 bases, there was a span of 9 bases. Germline V gene lookup returns CDR1 MNHEY and CDR2 SMNVEV (reference sequence). This CDR3 has 15 amino acids. The CDR3 sequence: CASSLSLVSSYEQYF. CDR3 DNA sequence: TGTGCCAGCAGTTTATCGCTAGTAAGCTCCTACGAGCAGTACTTC.

The V and J genes are TRBV18 and TRBJ2-2, with 8 bases lining up with TRBD1. This CDR3 spans 16 amino acids. CDR1 and CDR2 (germline): KGHSH, LQKENI. Unmatched junction bases numbered 8, after V lost 5 bases and J lost 3 bases. CDR3: CASSTRAGGDTGELFF. The CDR3 DNA sequence: TGTGCCAGCTCAACCCGCGCAGGGGGCGACACCGGGGAGCTGTTTTTT.

This chain joins TRBV9 and TRBJ1-2; D gene unclear. The CDR3 loop spans 14 amino acids. CDR1 is SGDLS, CDR2 YYNGEE, per germline. V dropped 0 bases and J dropped 6 bases, with 12 bases sitting between them. CDR3 DNA sequence: TGTGCCAGCAGCGTAGCTCTTGGTCGAGATGGCTACACCTTC. This codes for CASSVALGRDGYTF.